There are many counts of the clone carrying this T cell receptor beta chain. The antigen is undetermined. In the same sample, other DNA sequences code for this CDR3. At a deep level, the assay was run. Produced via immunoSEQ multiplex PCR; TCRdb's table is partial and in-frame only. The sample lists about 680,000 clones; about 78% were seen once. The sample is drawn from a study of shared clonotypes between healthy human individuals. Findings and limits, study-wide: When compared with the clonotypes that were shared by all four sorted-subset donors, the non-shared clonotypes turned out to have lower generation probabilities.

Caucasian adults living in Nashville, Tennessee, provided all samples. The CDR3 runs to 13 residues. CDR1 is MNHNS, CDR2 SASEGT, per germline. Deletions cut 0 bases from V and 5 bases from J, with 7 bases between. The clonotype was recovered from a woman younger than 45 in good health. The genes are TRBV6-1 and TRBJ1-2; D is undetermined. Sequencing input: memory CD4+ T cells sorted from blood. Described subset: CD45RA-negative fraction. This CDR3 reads CASSEAGSYGYTF. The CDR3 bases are TGTGCCAGCAGTGAAGCCGGCAGTTATGGCTACACCTTC.